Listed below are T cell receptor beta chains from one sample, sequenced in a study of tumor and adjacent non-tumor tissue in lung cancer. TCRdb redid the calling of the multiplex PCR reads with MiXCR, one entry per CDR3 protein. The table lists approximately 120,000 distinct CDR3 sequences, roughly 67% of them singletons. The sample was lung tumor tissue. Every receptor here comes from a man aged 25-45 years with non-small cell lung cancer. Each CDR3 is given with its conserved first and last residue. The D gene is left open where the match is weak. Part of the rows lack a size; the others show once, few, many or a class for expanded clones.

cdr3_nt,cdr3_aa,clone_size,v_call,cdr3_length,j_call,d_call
TGTGCCAGCAGTTACTGTGGGACACGCGGTCTTTACAATGAGCAGTTCTTC,CASSYCGTRGLYNEQFF,-,TRBV6-5,17,TRBJ2-1,-
TGCGCCAGCAGCCCCAATGGGGCCGTCTCCGGTGTCAACGTCATGACTTTC,CASSPNGAVSGVNVMTF,-,TRBV4-1,17,TRBJ2-6,-
TGCTGTGCTAGAGAACCGGGGGGCTGCAATGAGCAGTTCTTC,CCAREPGGCNEQFF,-,TRBV20-1,14,TRBJ2-1,-
TGTGCCCGCAGTTACCGGGACGGCCATGAGCAGTTCTTC,CARSYRDGHEQFF,-,TRBV6-5,13,TRBJ2-1,-
TGTGCCAGCAGTTACCCCACCCGGGGAGTGGTTAACACCGGGGAGCCGTTTTTT,CASSYPTRGVVNTGEPFF,-,TRBV6-2/TRBV6-3,18,TRBJ2-2,-
TGTGCCAGCAGCTTGGATCCGGGCGGAGAGACCCAGTACTTC,CASSLDPGGETQYF,few,TRBV5-4,14,TRBJ2-5,-
TGCAGTGCTAGACAGGGCCAAGGGTGGACTGAAGCTTTCTTT,CSARQGQGWTEAFF,many,TRBV20-1,14,TRBJ1-1,-
TGTGCCAACAGCTTAGTCCCCGATGATAAGTTCTTC,CANSLVPDDKFF,once,TRBV11-3,12,TRBJ2-1,-
TGTGCCAGCAGTTGGGACGCAAGCCGTTTCTACGAGCAGTACTTC,CASSWDASRFYEQYF,-,TRBV6-2/TRBV6-3,15,TRBJ2-7,-
TGTGCCTGGAGGGCAGGAGGGCATAGCACAGATACGCAGTATTTT,CAWRAGGHSTDTQYF,-,TRBV30,15,TRBJ2-3,-
TGCAGTGCTAGAGCTGAGGGGGGGGGGTACAATGAGCAGTTCTTC,CSARAEGGGYNEQFF,many,TRBV20-1,15,TRBJ2-1,-
TGTGCCAGCAGTAGGATAGTGAGGGTAACCGGGGAGCTGTTTTTT,CASSRIVRVTGELFF,-,TRBV12-3/TRBV12-4,15,TRBJ2-2,-
TGTGCCAGCAGCAGGTCAGGGGTGGGCTACGAGCAGTACTTC,CASSRSGVGYEQYF,-,TRBV21-1,14,TRBJ2-7,-
TGCAGCGTTCTTTCCCAGAGGGCACGCTTCACAGATACGCAGTATTTT,CSVLSQRARFTDTQYF,many,TRBV29-1,16,TRBJ2-3,-
TGCGCCAGCAGCTTTAGGGTTCAGGGGGCTGGAGAGACCCAGTACTTC,CASSFRVQGAGETQYF,-,TRBV5-1,16,TRBJ2-5,TRBD1
TGCGCCGGCAGCAAACCGGTGACCTACGAGCAGTACTTC,CAGSKPVTYEQYF,-,TRBV4-1,13,TRBJ2-7,-
TGCAGTGCTATAGCGGGGGGTTGGGGGAATGAGCAGTTCTTC,CSAIAGGWGNEQFF,many,TRBV20-1,14,TRBJ2-1,TRBD2
TGTACCAGTAGTTTGGGGCTGACCCCCTACGAGCAGTACTTC,CTSSLGLTPYEQYF,-,TRBV12-3/TRBV12-4,14,TRBJ2-7,-
TGCAGCGTTGGACAGGGGGCCGGGGTCGAGCAGTACTTC,CSVGQGAGVEQYF,-,TRBV29-1,13,TRBJ2-7,TRBD1
TGCAGTGCCATGTCGCTAGCTTGGGACGAGCGGTACTTC,CSAMSLAWDERYF,-,TRBV20-1,13,TRBJ2-7,-
TGTGCCAGCAGCCAGGAATATAGGGCCACTGAAGCTTTCTTT,CASSQEYRATEAFF,-,TRBV7-9,14,TRBJ1-1,-
TGTGCCAGCAGCTTAGTCCCTGATGAGGTGTTCTTC,CASSLVPDEVFF,-,TRBV11-3,12,TRBJ2-1,-
TGTGCCAGCAGTTTTAGGGGAGGCAATTCACCCCTCCACTTT,CASSFRGGNSPLHF,many,TRBV12-3/TRBV12-4,14,TRBJ1-6,-
TGTGCCAGTAACTCCGGCGGGAGGCTCAACGAGCAGTACTTC,CASNSGGRLNEQYF,-,TRBV11-2,14,TRBJ2-7,TRBD2
TGTGCCAGCAGCCAACGGGGATCGGCATACCAAGAGACCCAGTGCTTC,CASSQRGSAYQETQCF,-,TRBV14,16,TRBJ2-5,-
TGTGCCAGCAGACATGACAACCAAGATACCCAGTACTTC,CASRHDNQDTQYF,-,TRBV6-2/TRBV6-3,13,TRBJ2-5,-
TGTGCCAGCAGCCATCCCCTCCCCGAGGGCATCGGGGAGCTGTTTTTT,CASSHPLPEGIGELFF,few,TRBV4-2,16,TRBJ2-2,-
TGTGCCTGGAGTGGGACAGGGGTAACCTATGGCTACACCTTC,CAWSGTGVTYGYTF,few,TRBV30,14,TRBJ1-2,TRBD1
TGTGCCAGCAGTTTGTCAAGCGATTACAATGAGCAGTTCTTC,CASSLSSDYNEQFF,-,TRBV6-2/TRBV6-3,14,TRBJ2-1,-
TGCAGTGCTGAGCGGGGGGACTCCTACGACCAGTACTTC,CSAERGDSYDQYF,once,TRBV20-1,13,TRBJ2-7,TRBD2
TGTAGCGTCCGTAGGGAACAGGGCTACGAGCGGTACTTC,CSVRREQGYERYF,-,TRBV29-1,13,TRBJ2-7,-
TGTGCCAGCAGCCCCTCAGGGAGTAGCAATCAGCCCCAGCATTTT,CASSPSGSSNQPQHF,medium-sized,TRBV6-6,15,TRBJ1-5,-
TGCAGTGCTAGAAGCGCCGGCACTGAAGCTTCCTTT,CSARSAGTEASF,-,TRBV20-1,12,TRBJ1-1,-
TGTGTCAGCAGCGAGTTAACTACCGAACTGGAGACCCAGTACTTC,CVSSELTTELETQYF,-,TRBV11-2,15,TRBJ2-5,-
TGCAATGCTAGTGGGGCGACAGGGCATACTGAAGTTTTCTTT,CNASGATGHTEVFF,-,TRBV20-1,14,TRBJ1-1,TRBD1
TGTGCCAGCGGCTTAGATAGCCTATCAGGCACTGAAGCTTCCTTT,CASGLDSLSGTEASF,-,TRBV11-3,15,TRBJ1-1,-
TGTGCCAGCAGCCCGACTAGCGGGGGAGCAGATGCGCAGTATTTT,CASSPTSGGADAQYF,-,TRBV4-2,15,TRBJ2-3,TRBD2
TGCAGTGCCGGAGATAGCGGGTTTTTCCCCTACGAGCAGTACTTC,CSAGDSGFFPYEQYF,-,TRBV20-1,15,TRBJ2-7,TRBD2
TGCAGTGCTAGTCCCGACAGGGGTTATGGCTACACCTTC,CSASPDRGYGYTF,many,TRBV20-1,13,TRBJ1-2,TRBD1
TGCAGTGCTAGAAGATGGGAGACTTACACAGATACGCAGTATTTT,CSARRWETYTDTQYF,-,TRBV20-1,15,TRBJ2-3,-
TGCAGTGCTAGAGATCATTGGGGGAGCGGTGGAGACACCGGGGAGCTGTTTTTT,CSARDHWGSGGDTGELFF,-,TRBV20-1,18,TRBJ2-2,-
TGTGACAGCAGGGGGGGCCAGAACACCGGGGAACTGTTTTTT,CDSRGGQNTGELFF,once,TRBV6-5,14,TRBJ2-2,-